This record covers a single T cell receptor (beta chain). The sample originates from a study of blood T cell repertoires in COVID-19. On the study more broadly: The samples span acute and convalescent COVID-19 from the United States, Italy and Spain. T cells, B-cell-depleted T cells, or PBMCs supplied cDNA or gDNA.

Original analysis: Reference gene primers were amplified, and this amplification served to estimate nucleated cell counts. Method: immunoSEQ multiplex PCR; TCRdb's copy keeps in-frame clones and lacks some. For V, J and clone size, that table is used; D and trimming come from the DNA. The data contain 250,000 to 350,000 clones, around 87% of them singletons. Germline CDR1 is KGHSY and CDR2 is FQNENV. V dropped 8 bases and J dropped 6 bases, with 15 bases sitting between them. CDR3 length: 13 residues. The chain couples TRBV16 to TRBJ2-3, with TRBD2 as a possible D gene (6 bases). Sequencing was performed on peripheral blood. The TCR sequence derives from a woman aged 45 to 65 with active or convalescent COVID-19. As DNA, the CDR3 is TGTGCCAGCGGGACTGGCGGCCGGGATACGCAGTATTTT. Protein: CASGTGGRDTQYF. Filled out from reference TRBV16 and TRBJ2-3, the complete variable domain reads GEEVAQTPKHLVRGEGQKAKLYCAPIKGHSYVFWYQQVLKNEFKFLISFQNENVFDETGMPKERFSAKCLPNSPCSLEIQATKLEDSAVYFCASGTGGRDTQYFGPGTRLTVL.